This TCR beta chain comes out of a study of Ad26.COV2.S vaccination and SARS-CoV-2 variants (dated by TCRdb to the early 2020s). For the study in its entirety: Donors in the vaccine arm were drawn from COV1001, a phase I-IIa trial of Ad26.COV2.S in healthy adults that was multicentre, randomized, double-blind and placebo-controlled. Dosing of Ad26.COV2.S was intramuscular, at either 5x10^10 or 1x10^11 viral particles, delivered as one shot or as two shots spaced 56 days apart. Blinding of investigators to trial group allocation was maintained during experiments and outcome assessment. The specificity and breadth of SARS-CoV-2-reactive T cell receptors after Ad26.COV2.S vaccination were assessed by TCRbeta repertoire sequencing. The TCR-sequenced set comprised around 32 samples: some 20 Ad26.COV2.S vaccine recipients, 5 placebo recipients and 8 SARS-CoV-2 convalescent individuals. Participants in the trial were split at random into five groups of five each, receiving low-dose or high-dose Ad26.COV2.S once or twice, or else placebo on both occasions. What the research found in general, with its limitations: The authors noted that the TCR breadth and depth analyses may have underestimated total T cell responses. Higher spike-specific TCR breadth was observed in Ad26.COV2.S recipients than in placebo recipients (P = 0.0014). Comparing responses between vaccine doses or regimens was not something the study was powered to do. Non-spike TCR breadth was comparable between vaccine and placebo recipients, consistent with the vaccine containing only spike. Substantial breadth of spike-specific CD8+ and CD4+ T cell responses was reported after vaccination.

To note about this clone: This clone's antigen is unknown. Base quality data are lacking; no much larger clone is found one base away.

Relative to germline, V is missing 5 bases and J is missing 3 bases, with 4 bases of the junction outside any gene match. Via the germline V gene (reference sequence), CDR1 is SGHAT and CDR2 FQDESV. Including the terminal cysteine and phenylalanine, the CDR3 comprises 14 residues. The CDR3 DNA has 42 bases and is translated from base 1. The treatment or condition label of this sample denotes: 19 received Ad26.COV2.S at low or high dose, single or two shots; roughly five received placebo; per-sample allocation not given. For vaccine and placebo recipients, the sequenced repertoires came from samples collected on day 63 after the first injection. In Cohort 1b, about two dozen adults aged 18-55 years were enrolled at a single site in Boston, USA, between 29 July and 7 August 2020. Ad26.COV2.S consisted of a replication-incompetent adenovirus type 26 vector by which a prefusion-stabilized SARS-CoV-2 spike protein from the original Wuhan strain was expressed.

The immunoSEQ Assay was used to sequence TCRbeta CDR3 regions. After extraction, genomic DNA underwent amplification by bias-controlled multiplex PCR, followed by high-throughput sequencing. Per the original workflow: To quantify the absolute abundance of each unique TCRbeta CDR3 region, sequences were collapsed and filtered. Usable DNA was measured by amplifying reference genes present in all nucleated cells, and TCRbeta template counts were normalized to that usable DNA to estimate T cell fraction. Repertoire TCRs were annotated as SARS-CoV-2-specific by exact matching of V gene, CDR3 amino acid sequence and J gene to a known reactive TCR set. The reference SARS-CoV-2 TCR set was obtained from MIRA and was filtered for enrichment in COVID-19-positive ImmuneCODE repertoires, whereby public or cross-reactive TCRs were removed. Based on the MIRA antigens, annotated TCRs were further analysed at the level of specific ORF or position within ORF. Depth was the summed frequency of annotated unique rearrangements, while breadth was defined as annotated unique rearrangements over total unique productive rearrangements. Two-sided Wilcoxon rank-sum tests were applied when comparing TCR breadth between groups. TCRdb limited this immuneACCESS table to in-frame rearrangements with V and J called. A share of clones is missing; checked studies link under half to unresolved V genes, and the rest is unexplained. V, J and clone size derive from that table, while D and trimming were established from the DNA sequence. This sample is represented by roughly 320,000 clones; roughly 91% of them were singletons. About 3.5% of the sample is held by the ten biggest clonotypes.

The TCR comes from a person between 18 and 60 years old who received the Ad26.COV2.S COVID-19 vaccine or a placebo. The sample in question was peripheral blood, obtained in a trial of Ad26.COV2.S vaccine versus placebo. This chain joins TRBV11-1 to TRBJ2-5, with TRBD1 matching 9 junction bases. The encoded CDR3 is CASSNRDREETQYF. The bases are TGTGCCAGCAGCAACCGGGACAGGGAAGAGACCCAGTACTTC.